Detailed here is one T cell receptor (beta chain). Its antigen remains unknown. These data belong to a study of Graves' ophthalmopathy and Graves' hyperthyroidism. Whole-study results and caveats: The blood repertoire also included most expanded thyroid clonotypes above 0.001 frequency.

Amplification of TCR beta CDR3 regions used RNA transcripts. A first-round RT-PCR used HTBI primers, followed by a second-round multiplex PCR. Using its own MiXCR run on the multiplex PCR reads, TCRdb lists one record per CDR3 protein. Of 300,000 to 400,000 distinct CDR3 sequences in the sample, 15% to 20% were seen once. Trimming at V came to 6 bases and at J to 0 bases, leaving 2 bases not matched to a gene. Per the germline V gene, CDR1 is SNHLY and CDR2 is FYNNEI. CDR3 size: 16 residues. The source is an adult man with Graves' ophthalmopathy. Sample: peripheral blood. V gene TRBV2 combines with J gene TRBJ2-5; 15 bases agree with TRBD2. This CDR3 reads CASSGTSGGYQETQYF. The CDR3 region has the DNA TGTGCCAGCAGCGGGACTAGCGGGGGGTACCAAGAGACCCAGTACTTC. The whole variable domain, remainder taken from reference TRBV2 and TRBJ2-5, is EPEVTQTPSHQVTQMGQEVILRCVPISNHLYFYWYRQILGQKVEFLVSFYNNEISEKSEIFDDQFSVERPDGSNFTLKIRSTKLEDSAMYFCASSGTSGGYQETQYFGPGTRLLVL.